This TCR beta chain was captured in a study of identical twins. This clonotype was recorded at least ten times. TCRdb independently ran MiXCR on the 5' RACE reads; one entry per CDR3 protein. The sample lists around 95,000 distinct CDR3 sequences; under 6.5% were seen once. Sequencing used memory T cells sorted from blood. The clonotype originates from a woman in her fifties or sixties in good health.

The DNA of the CDR3 is TGTGCCAGCAGCGCCCCGAGGGTCTCCTACAATGAGCAGTTCTTC. It specifies CASSAPRVSYNEQFF. The J gene is TRBJ2-1, the V gene TRBV9; tentatively, D is TRBD2 (5 bases). Germline CDR1 SGDLS, CDR2 YYNGEE. The V end was cut by 3 bases, the J end by 0 bases, with 10 bases between. This CDR3 is 15 amino acids long. The entire variable domain, with the rest obtained from reference TRBV9 and TRBJ2-1, is as follows: DSGVTQTPKHLITATGQRVTLRCSPRSGDLSVYWYQQSLDQGLQFLIQYYNGEERAKGNILERFSAQQFPDLHSELNLSSLELGDSALYFCASSAPRVSYNEQFFGPGTRLTVL.